This T cell receptor (beta chain) originates from a study of OX40 agonist ivuxolimab in advanced cancers. V was pared by 3 bases and J by 0 bases, with 3 bases of the junction left unmatched. CDR1 is GTSNPN, CDR2 SVGIG, per germline (reference sequence). The CDR3 extends over 14 amino acids. TCRdb's table, derived via immunoSEQ multiplex PCR, lists solely in-frame clones and lacks some. The repertoire has around 140,000 clones, approximately 94% of them found once; the top ten carry more than 0.8%. This material consisted of CD4+ or CD8+ T cells sorted from blood, taken in a trial of the OX40 agonist ivuxolimab. J is TRBJ2-3 and V is TRBV30, with 7 bases fitting TRBD2. This clonotype was sampled from an adult with an advanced solid tumor such as melanoma, head and neck, liver or kidney cancer. As DNA, the CDR3 is TGTGCCTGGAGCCCGGGGGGTAGCACAGATACGCAGTATTTT. This codes for CAWSPGGSTDTQYF.